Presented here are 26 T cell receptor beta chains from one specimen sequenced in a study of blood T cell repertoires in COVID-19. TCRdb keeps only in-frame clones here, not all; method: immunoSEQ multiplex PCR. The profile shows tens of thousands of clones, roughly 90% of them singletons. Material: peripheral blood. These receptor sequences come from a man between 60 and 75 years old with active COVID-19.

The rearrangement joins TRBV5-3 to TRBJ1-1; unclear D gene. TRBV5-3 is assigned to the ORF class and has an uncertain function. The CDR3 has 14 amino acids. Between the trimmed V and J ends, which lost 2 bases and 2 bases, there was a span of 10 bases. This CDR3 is CARSFRTENTEAFF. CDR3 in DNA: TGTGCCAGAAGCTTTAGAACAGAAAACACTGAAGCTTTCTTT.

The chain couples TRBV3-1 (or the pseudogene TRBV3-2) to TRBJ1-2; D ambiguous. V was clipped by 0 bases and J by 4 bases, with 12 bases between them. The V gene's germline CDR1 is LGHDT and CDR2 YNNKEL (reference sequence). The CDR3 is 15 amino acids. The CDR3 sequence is CASSQEGTFLYGYTF. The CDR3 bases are TGTGCCAGCAGCCAAGAGGGCACCTTTCTCTATGGCTACACCTTC.

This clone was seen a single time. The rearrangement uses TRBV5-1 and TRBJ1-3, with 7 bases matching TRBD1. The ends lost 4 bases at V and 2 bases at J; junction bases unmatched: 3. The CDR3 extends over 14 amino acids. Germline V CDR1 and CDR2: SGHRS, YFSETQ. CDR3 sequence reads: CASSPGQTGNTIYF. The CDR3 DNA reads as TGCGCCAGCAGCCCGGGACAGACTGGAAACACCATATATTTT.

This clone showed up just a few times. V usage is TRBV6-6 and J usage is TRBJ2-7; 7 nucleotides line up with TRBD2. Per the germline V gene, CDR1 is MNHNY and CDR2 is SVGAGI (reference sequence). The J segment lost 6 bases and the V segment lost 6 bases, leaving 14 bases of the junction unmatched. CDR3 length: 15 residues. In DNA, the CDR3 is TGTGCCAGCAGGCACGCAGCGGGGTCGACTAGCGAGCAGTACTTC. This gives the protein CASRHAAGSTSEQYF.

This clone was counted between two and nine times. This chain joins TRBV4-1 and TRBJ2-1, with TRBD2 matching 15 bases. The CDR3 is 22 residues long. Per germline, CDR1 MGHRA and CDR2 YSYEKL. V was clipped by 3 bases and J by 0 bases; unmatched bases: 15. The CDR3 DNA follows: TGCGCCAGCAGCCAGATGGGGAGGACTAGCGGGGGGGAAATAAGCTCCTACAATGAGCAGTTCTTC. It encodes CASSQMGRTSGGEISSYNEQFF.

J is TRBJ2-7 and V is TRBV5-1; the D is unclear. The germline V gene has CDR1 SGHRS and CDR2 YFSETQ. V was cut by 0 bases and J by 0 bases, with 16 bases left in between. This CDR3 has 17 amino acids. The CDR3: CASSLGSAMESSYEQYF. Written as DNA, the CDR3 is TGCGCCAGCAGCTTGGGGTCTGCCATGGAGAGCTCCTACGAGCAGTACTTC. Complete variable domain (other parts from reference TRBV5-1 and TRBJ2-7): KAGVTQTPRYLIKTRGQQVTLSCSPISGHRSVSWYQQTPGQGLQFLFEYFSETQRNKGNFPGRFSGRQFSNSRSEMNVSTLELGDSALYLCASSLGSAMESSYEQYFGPGTRLTVT.

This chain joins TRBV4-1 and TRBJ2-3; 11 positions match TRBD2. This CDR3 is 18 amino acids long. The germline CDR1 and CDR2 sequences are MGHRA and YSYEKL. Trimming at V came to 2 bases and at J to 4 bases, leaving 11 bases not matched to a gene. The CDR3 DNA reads TGCGCCAGCAGCCAACAATCAATTAGCGGGGGGGCGGCAGATACGCAGTATTTT. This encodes CASSQQSISGGAADTQYF.

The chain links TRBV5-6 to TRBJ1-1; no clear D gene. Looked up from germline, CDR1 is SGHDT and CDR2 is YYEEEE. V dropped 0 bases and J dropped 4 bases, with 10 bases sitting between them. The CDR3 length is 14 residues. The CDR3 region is CASSLVGEGTEAFF. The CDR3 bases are TGTGCCAGCAGCTTGGTTGGGGAGGGCACTGAAGCTTTCTTT.

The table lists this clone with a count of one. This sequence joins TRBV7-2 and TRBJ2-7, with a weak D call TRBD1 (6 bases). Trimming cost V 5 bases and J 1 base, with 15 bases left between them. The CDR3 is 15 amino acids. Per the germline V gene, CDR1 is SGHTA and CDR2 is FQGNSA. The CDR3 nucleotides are TGTGCCAGCAGCCCCTTACAGGGTCTGTCCTACGAGCAGTACTTC. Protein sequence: CASSPLQGLSYEQYF. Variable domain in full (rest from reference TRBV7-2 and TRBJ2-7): GAGVSQSPSNKVTEKGKDVELRCDPISGHTALYWYRQSLGQGLEFLIYFQGNSAPDKSGLPSDRFSAERTGGSVSTLTIQRTQQEDSAVYLCASSPLQGLSYEQYFGPGTRLTVT.

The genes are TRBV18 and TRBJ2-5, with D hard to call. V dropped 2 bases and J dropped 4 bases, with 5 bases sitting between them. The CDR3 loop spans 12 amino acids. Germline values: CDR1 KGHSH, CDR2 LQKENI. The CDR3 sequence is CASSPNRETQYF. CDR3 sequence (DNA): TGTGCCAGCTCACCAAATAGAGAGACCCAGTACTTC.

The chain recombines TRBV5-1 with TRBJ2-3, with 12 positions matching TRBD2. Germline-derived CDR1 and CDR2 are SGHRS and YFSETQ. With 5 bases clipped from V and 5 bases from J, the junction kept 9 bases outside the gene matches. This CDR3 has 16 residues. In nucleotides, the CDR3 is TGCGCCAGCAGACTGCAAACTAGCGGGGGGCAAGATACGCAGTATTTT. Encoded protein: CASRLQTSGGQDTQYF.

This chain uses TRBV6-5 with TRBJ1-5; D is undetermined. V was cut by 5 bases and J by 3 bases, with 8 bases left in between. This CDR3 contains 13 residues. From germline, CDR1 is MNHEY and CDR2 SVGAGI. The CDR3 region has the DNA TGTGCCAGCAGTCGGTCCTACAATCAGCCCCAGCATTTT. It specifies CASSRSYNQPQHF.

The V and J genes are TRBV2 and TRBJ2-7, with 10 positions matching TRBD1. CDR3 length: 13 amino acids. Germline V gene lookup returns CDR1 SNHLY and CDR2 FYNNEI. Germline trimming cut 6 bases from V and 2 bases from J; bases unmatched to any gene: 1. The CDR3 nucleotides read TGTGCCAGCAGGGGACAGGGGCCCTACGAGCAGTACTTC. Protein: CASRGQGPYEQYF.

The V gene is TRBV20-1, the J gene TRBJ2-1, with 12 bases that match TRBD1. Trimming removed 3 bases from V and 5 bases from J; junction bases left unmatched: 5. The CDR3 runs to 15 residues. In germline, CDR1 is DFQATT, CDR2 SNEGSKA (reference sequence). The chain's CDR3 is CSASLGQGANNEQFF. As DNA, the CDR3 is TGCAGTGCTAGTTTGGGACAGGGGGCAAACAATGAGCAGTTCTTC.

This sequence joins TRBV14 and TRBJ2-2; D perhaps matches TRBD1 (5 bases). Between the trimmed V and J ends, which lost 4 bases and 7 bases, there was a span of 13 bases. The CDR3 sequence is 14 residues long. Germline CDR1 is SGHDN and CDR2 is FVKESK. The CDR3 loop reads CASSRRQLFGELFF. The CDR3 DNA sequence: TGTGCCAGCAGCCGACGACAGCTCTTCGGGGAGCTGTTTTTT.

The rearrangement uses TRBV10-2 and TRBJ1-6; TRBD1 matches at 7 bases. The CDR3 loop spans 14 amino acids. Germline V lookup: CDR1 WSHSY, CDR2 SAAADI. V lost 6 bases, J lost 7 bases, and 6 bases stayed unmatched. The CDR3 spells CASSRTGRNSPLHF. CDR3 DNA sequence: TGCGCCAGCAGCCGGACAGGTCGGAATTCACCCCTCCACTTT.

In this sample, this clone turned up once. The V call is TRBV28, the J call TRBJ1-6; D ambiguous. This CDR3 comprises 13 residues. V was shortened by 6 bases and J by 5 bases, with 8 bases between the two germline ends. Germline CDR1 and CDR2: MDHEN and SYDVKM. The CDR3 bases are TGTGCCAGCAGAGCGGGCCATAATTCACCCCTCCACTTT. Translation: CASRAGHNSPLHF. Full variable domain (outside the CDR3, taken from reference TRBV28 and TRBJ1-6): DVKVTQSSRYLVKRTGEKVFLECVQDMDHENMFWYRQDPGLGLRLIYFSYDVKMKEKGDIPEGYSVSREKKERFSLILESASTNQTSMYLCASRAGHNSPLHFGNGTRLTVT.

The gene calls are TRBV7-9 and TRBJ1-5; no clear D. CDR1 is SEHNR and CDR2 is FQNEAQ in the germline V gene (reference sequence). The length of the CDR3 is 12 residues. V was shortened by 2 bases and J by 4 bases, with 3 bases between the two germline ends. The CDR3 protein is CASSLTNQPQHF. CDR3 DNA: TGTGCCAGCAGCTTAACTAATCAGCCCCAGCATTTT.

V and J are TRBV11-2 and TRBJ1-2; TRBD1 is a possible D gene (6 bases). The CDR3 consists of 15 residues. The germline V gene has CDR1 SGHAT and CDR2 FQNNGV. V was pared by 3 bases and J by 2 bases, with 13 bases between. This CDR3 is CASSLALGGNYGYTF. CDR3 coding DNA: TGTGCCAGCAGCTTGGCGCTTGGGGGCAACTATGGCTACACCTTC.

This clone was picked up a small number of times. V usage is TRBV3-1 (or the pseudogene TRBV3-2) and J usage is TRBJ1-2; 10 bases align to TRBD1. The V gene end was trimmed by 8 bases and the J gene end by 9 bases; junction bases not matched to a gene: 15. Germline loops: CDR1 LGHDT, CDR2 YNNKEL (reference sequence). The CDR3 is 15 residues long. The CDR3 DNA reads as TGTGCCAGCGGGTACCCGGGACAGGGGAGGGTACGCTACACCTTC. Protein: CASGYPGQGRVRYTF.

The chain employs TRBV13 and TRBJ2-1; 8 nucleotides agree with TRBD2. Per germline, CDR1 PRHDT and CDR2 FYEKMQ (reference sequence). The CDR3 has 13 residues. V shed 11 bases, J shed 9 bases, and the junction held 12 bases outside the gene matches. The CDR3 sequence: CAGGLAPDGEQFF. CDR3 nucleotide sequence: TGTGCCGGAGGACTAGCCCCAGACGGTGAGCAGTTCTTC.

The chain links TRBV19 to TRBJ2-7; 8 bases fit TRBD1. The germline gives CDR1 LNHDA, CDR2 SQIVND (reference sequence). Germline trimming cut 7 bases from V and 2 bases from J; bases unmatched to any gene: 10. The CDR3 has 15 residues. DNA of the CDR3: TGTGCCAGTAAGTCGCGGACAGGGCTTACCTACGAGCAGTACTTC. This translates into CASKSRTGLTYEQYF.

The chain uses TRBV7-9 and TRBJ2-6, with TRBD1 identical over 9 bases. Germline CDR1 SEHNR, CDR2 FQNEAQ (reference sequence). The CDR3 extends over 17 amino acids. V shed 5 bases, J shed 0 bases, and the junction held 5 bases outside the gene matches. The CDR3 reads CASSRGQGSSGANVLTF. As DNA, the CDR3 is TGTGCCAGCAGCCGTGGACAGGGGTCCTCTGGGGCCAACGTCCTGACTTTC.

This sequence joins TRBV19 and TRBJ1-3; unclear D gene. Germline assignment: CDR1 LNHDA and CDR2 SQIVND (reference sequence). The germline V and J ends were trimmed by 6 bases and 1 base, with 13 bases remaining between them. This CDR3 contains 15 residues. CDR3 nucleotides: TGTGCCAGTAGGGCCCAGGCTTCTTCTGGAAACACCATATATTTT. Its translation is CASRAQASSGNTIYF.

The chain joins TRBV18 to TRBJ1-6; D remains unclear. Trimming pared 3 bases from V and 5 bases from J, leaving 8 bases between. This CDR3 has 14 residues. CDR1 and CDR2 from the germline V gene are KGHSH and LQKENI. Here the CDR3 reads CASSPRPDNSPLHF. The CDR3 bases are TGTGCCAGCTCACCCAGGCCAGATAATTCACCCCTCCACTTT.

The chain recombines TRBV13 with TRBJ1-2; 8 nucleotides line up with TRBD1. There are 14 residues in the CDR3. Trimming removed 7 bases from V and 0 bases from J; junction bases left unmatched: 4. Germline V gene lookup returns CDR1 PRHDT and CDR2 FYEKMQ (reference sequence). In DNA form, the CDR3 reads TGTGCCAGCACCCCGGACAGGGCTAACTATGGCTACACCTTC. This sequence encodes CASTPDRANYGYTF.